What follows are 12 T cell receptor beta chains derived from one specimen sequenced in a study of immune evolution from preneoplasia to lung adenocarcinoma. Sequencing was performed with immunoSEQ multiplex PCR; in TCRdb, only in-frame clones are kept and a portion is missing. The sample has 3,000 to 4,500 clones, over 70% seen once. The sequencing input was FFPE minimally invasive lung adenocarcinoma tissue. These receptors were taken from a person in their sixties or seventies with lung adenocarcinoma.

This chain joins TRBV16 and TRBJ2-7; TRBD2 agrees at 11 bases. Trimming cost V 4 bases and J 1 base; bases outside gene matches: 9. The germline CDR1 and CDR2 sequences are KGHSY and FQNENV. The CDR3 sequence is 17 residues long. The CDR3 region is CASSRKTSSGGSYEQYF. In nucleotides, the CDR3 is TGTGCCAGCAGCCGAAAAACCTCTAGCGGGGGGTCCTACGAGCAGTACTTC.

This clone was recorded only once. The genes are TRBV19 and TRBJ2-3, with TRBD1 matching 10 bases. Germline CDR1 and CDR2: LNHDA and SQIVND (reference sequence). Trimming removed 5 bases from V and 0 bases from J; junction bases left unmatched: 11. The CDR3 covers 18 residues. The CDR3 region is CASSPSRTGGFSTDTQYF. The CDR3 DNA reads TGTGCCAGTAGTCCCTCCCGGACAGGGGGTTTTAGCACAGATACGCAGTATTTT.

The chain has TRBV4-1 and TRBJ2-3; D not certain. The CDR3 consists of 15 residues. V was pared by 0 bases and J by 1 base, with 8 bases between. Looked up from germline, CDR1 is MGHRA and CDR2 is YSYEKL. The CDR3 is CASSQDYSGTDTQYF. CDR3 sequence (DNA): TGCGCCAGCAGCCAAGATTACAGTGGCACAGATACGCAGTATTTT.

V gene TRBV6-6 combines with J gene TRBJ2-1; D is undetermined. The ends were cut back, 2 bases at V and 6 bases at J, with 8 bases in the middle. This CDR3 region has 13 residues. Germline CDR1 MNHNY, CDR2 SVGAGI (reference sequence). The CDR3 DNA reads TGTGCCAGCAGTTACCCAATGGGCAATGAGCAGTTCTTC. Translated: CASSYPMGNEQFF.

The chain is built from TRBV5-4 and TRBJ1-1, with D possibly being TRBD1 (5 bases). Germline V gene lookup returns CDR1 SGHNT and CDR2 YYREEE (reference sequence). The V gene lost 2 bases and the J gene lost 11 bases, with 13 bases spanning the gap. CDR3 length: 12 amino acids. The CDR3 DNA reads TGTGCCAGCAGCTTAAACCAGGGAGGGGCTTTCTTT. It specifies CASSLNQGGAFF.

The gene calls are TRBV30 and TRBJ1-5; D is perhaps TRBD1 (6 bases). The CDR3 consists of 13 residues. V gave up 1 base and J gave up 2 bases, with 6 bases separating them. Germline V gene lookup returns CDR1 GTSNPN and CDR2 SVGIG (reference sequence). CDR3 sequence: CAWSGQGNQPQHF. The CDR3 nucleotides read TGTGCCTGGAGTGGACAGGGCAATCAGCCCCAGCATTTT.

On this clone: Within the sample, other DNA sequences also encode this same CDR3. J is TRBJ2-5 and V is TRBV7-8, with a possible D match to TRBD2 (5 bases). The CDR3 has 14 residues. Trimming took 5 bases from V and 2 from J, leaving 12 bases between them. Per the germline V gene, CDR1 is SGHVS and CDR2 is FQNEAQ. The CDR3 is CASSRSRGQETQYF. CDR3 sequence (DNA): TGTGCCAGCAGCAGGTCCCGAGGGCAAGAGACCCAGTACTTC.

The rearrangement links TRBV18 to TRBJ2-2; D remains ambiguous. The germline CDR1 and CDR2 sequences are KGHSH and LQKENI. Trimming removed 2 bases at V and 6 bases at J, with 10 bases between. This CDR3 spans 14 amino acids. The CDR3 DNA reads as TGTGCCAGCTCACCAGCCAGCCGTCCCGGGGAGCTGTTTTTT. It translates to CASSPASRPGELFF.

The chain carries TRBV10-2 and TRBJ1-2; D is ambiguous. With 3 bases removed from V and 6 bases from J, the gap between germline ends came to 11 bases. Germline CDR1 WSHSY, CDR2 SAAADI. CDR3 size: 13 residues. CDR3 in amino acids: CASSESRSDGYTF. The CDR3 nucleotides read TGCGCCAGCAGTGAATCCCGGAGCGATGGCTACACCTTC.

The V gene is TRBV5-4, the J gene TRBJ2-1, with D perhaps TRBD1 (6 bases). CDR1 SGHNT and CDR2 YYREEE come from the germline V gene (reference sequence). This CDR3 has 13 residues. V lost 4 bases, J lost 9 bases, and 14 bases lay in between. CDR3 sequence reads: CASSLFLQGEQFF. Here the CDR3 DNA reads TGTGCCAGCAGCCTATTTCTACAGGGTGAGCAGTTCTTC.

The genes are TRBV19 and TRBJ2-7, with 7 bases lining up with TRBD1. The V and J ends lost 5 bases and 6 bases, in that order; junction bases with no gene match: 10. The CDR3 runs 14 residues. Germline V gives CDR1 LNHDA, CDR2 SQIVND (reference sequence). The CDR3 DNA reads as TGTGCCAGTAGTTGGGACAGCGGCTTCCGCGAGCAGTACTTC. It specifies CASSWDSGFREQYF.

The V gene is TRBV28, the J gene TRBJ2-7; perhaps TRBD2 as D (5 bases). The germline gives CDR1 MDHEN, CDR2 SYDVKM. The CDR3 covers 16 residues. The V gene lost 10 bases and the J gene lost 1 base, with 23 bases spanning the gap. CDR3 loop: CATLLREGAASYEQYF. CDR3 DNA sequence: TGTGCCACCCTGCTTCGAGAGGGTGCGGCGTCCTACGAGCAGTACTTC.